This T cell receptor (beta chain) is from a study of identical twins. This clonotype has just a few counts. The V and J ends lost 3 bases and 0 bases respectively, with 9 bases between them. The CDR3 totals 15 residues. The germline V gene has CDR1 DFQATT and CDR2 SNEGSKA (reference sequence). cDNA carried unique molecular identifiers, and a universal primer site was added by template switching. TCRdb reprocessed the 5' RACE reads with MiXCR, giving one entry per CDR3 protein. This table holds approximately 470,000 distinct CDR3 sequences, about 14% found once. Another study also made use of these data, one on yellow fever vaccine responses in identical twins.

This TCR derives from a woman aged 18-29 years in good health. The V and J genes are TRBV20-1 and TRBJ1-6; no firm D call. Sequenced sample: CD4+ T cells sorted from blood. The CDR3 region is CSARDSSSYNSPLHF. The CDR3 region has the DNA TGCAGTGCTAGGGACTCGAGCTCCTATAATTCACCCCTCCACTTT.